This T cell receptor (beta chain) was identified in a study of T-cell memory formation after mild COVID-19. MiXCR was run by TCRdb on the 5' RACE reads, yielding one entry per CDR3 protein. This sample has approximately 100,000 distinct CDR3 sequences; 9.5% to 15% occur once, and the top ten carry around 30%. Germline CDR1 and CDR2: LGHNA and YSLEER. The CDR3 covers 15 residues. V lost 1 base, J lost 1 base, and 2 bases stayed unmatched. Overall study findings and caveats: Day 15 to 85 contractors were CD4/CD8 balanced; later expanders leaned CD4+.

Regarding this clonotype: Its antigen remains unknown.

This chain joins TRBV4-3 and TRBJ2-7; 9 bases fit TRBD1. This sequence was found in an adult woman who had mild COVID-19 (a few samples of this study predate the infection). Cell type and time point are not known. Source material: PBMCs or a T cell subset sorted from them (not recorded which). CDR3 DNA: TGCGCCAGCAGCCAAGGGACAGGGGCTTCCTACGAGCAGTACTTC. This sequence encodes CASSQGTGASYEQYF.